This T cell receptor beta chain was documented in a study of early T cells in non-severe SARS-CoV-2 infection. Each CDR3 protein gets one entry after TCRdb re-called the 5' RACE reads with MiXCR. This sample has roughly 80,000 distinct CDR3 sequences; roughly 12% occur once, and the top ten carry 12%. This clonotype occurred a few times. This sequence originates from an adult who was a healthcare worker with PCR-confirmed SARS-CoV-2 infection or an uninfected control (not recorded which). The specimen was whole blood, collected at baseline.

The CDR3 is CASSFRGREKLFF. The CDR3 nucleotides are TGTGCCAGCAGCTTCCGGGGCCGGGAAAAACTGTTTTTT. The V gene is TRBV7-2, the J gene TRBJ1-4; the D gene is possibly TRBD1 (5 bases). Germline CDR1 SGHTA, CDR2 FQGNSA. This CDR3 comprises 13 residues. V lost 3 bases, J lost 8 bases, and 10 bases lay in between.